The rows below give T cell receptor beta chains drawn from one sample of a study of T cells in Graves' hyperthyroidism and ophthalmopathy. MiXCR was run by TCRdb on the multiplex PCR reads, yielding one entry per CDR3 protein. Among 500,000 or so distinct CDR3 sequences listed, 16% were seen once. The material sequenced was blood. The receptors were sampled from a woman younger than 45 with Graves' ophthalmopathy. Each CDR3 is given with its conserved first and last residue. The D gene is left open where the match is weak. Some rows mark clone size as missing; the rest say once, few, many or name a class of expanded clone.

many	TRBV6-2/TRBV6-3	TRBJ2-1	TRBD1	CASSYRTGVHEQFF	TGTGCCAGCAGTTACCGGACAGGGGTTCATGAGCAGTTCTTC
many	TRBV7-9	TRBJ2-3	TRBD2	CASSSTSGRAGDTQYF	TGTGCCAGCAGCTCGACTAGCGGGAGGGCCGGAGATACGCAGTATTTT
few	TRBV5-1	TRBJ2-2	TRBD1	CASSLNRGLRNTGELFF	TGCGCCAGCAGCTTAAACAGGGGTCTTAGGAACACCGGGGAGCTGTTTTTT
NA	TRBV28	TRBJ2-3	NA	CASSLISPDTQYF	TGTGCCAGCAGCCTAATCAGTCCAGATACGCAGTATTTT
NA	TRBV28	TRBJ2-3	NA	CASRDGNTDTQYF	TGTGCCAGCAGGGACGGCAACACAGATACGCAGTATTTT
few	TRBV6-1	TRBJ2-3	TRBD2	CASSEVAQLAEGPKNTQYF	TGTGCCAGCAGTGAAGTAGCCCAACTAGCGGAGGGACCTAAGAATACGCAGTATTTT
few	TRBV9	TRBJ1-1	TRBD1	CASSDLRGRTEAFF	TGTGCCAGCAGCGATCTCAGGGGGCGGACTGAAGCTTTCTTT
NA	TRBV10-3	TRBJ1-1	NA	CAISEPGHPNTEAFF	TGTGCCATCAGTGAGCCGGGACACCCGAACACTGAAGCTTTCTTT
many	TRBV7-2	TRBJ2-7	NA	CASSGGEQYF	TGTGCCAGCAGCGGGGGCGAGCAGTACTTC
many	TRBV5-1	TRBJ1-1	TRBD1	CASSFQGADTEAFF	TGCGCCAGCAGCTTCCAGGGGGCCGACACTGAAGCTTTCTTT
few	TRBV30	TRBJ1-6	NA	CAWSSGYRSPLHF	TGTGCCTGGAGTTCGGGGTATCGGTCACCCCTCCACTTT
few	TRBV5-1	TRBJ2-1	TRBD2	CASSPSGSLNEQFF	TGCGCCAGCAGCCCTAGCGGGAGTTTGAATGAGCAGTTCTTC
few	TRBV5-1	TRBJ2-1	TRBD2	CASSLHGLAGDEQFF	TGCGCCAGCAGCCTCCACGGACTAGCGGGCGATGAGCAGTTCTTC
many	TRBV11-2	TRBJ2-7	NA	CASSLDRGGRGQYF	TGTGCCAGCAGCTTAGATCGGGGTGGACGTGGGCAGTACTTC
NA	TRBV20-1	TRBJ1-2	NA	CSATAGNYGYTF	TGCAGTGCTACCGCAGGGAACTATGGCTACACCTTC
many	TRBV20-1	TRBJ2-1	TRBD2	CSAISGSYNEQFF	TGCAGTGCTATTAGCGGGAGTTACAATGAGCAGTTCTTC
few	TRBV7-8	TRBJ2-4	NA	CASSLEGGGTEIKNIQYF	TGTGCCAGCAGCTTAGAGGGGGGCGGGACAGAGATAAAAAACATTCAGTACTTC
NA	TRBV30	TRBJ2-1	TRBD2	CAWGLGGTYNEQFF	TGTGCCTGGGGACTGGGAGGGACCTACAATGAGCAGTTCTTC
few	TRBV28	TRBJ1-5	NA	CASSRGIMDQPQHF	TGTGCCAGCAGCCGCGGAATCATGGATCAGCCCCAGCATTTT
NA	TRBV7-3	TRBJ2-1	TRBD2	CASSLRASGTYNEQFF	TGTGCCAGCAGCTTAAGGGCTAGCGGGACCTACAATGAGCAGTTCTTC
NA	TRBV7-2	TRBJ2-3	TRBD2	CASSLVGLAGVGGTDTQYF	TGTGCCAGCAGCCTAGTAGGACTAGCGGGAGTTGGTGGCACAGATACGCAGTATTTT
many	TRBV4-3	TRBJ1-1	TRBD1	CASSQETGTDEAFF	TGCGCCAGCAGCCAAGAAACCGGGACAGATGAAGCTTTCTTT
NA	TRBV12-3/TRBV12-4	TRBJ2-7	TRBD1	CASSAQGASVYYEQYF	TGTGCCAGCAGTGCCCAGGGGGCGTCGGTATACTACGAGCAGTACTTC
many	TRBV3-1	TRBJ1-6	TRBD1	CASSQLDRDNSPLHF	TGTGCCAGCAGCCAACTTGACAGGGATAATTCACCCCTCCACTTT